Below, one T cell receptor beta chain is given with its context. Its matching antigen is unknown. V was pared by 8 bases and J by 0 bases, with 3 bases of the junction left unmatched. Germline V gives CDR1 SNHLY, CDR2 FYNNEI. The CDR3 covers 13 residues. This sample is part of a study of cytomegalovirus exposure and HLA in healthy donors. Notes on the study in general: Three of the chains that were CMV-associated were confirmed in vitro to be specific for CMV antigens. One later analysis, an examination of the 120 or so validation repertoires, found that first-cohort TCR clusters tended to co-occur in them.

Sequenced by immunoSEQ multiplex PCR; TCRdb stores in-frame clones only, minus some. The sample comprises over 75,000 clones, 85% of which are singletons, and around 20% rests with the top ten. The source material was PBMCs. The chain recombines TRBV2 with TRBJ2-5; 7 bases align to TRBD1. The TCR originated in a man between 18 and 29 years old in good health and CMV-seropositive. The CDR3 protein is CASRGQNQETQYF. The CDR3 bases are TGTGCCAGCCGGGGACAGAACCAAGAGACCCAGTACTTC.